Shown below are 10 T cell receptor beta chains from a single sample sequenced in a study of blood T cell repertoires in COVID-19. Only in-frame clones appear in the TCRdb table, and some are missing; sequencing was by immunoSEQ multiplex PCR. The sample contains 450,000 or so clones, roughly 90% of which appear only once. The sequencing input was peripheral blood. Receptors were obtained from a man aged 18 to 29 with COVID-19, enrolled during active disease.

This clone was observed once. The CDR3 loop reads CASSSGTGGAKETQYF. DNA of the CDR3: TGCGCCAGCAGCTCGGGGACAGGGGGCGCGAAAGAGACCCAGTACTTC. The chain couples TRBV5-1 to TRBJ2-5; 12 bases agree with TRBD1. Per germline, CDR1 SGHRS and CDR2 YFSETQ. The CDR3 consists of 16 residues. The junction had 6 bases not matched to a gene; V was cut back by 3 bases and J by 3 bases. The entire variable domain, with the rest obtained from reference TRBV5-1 and TRBJ2-5, is as follows: KAGVTQTPRYLIKTRGQQVTLSCSPISGHRSVSWYQQTPGQGLQFLFEYFSETQRNKGNFPGRFSGRQFSNSRSEMNVSTLELGDSALYLCASSSGTGGAKETQYFGPGTRLLVL.

The rearrangement links TRBV6-5 to TRBJ2-7; D gene ambiguous. The V gene lost 6 bases and the J gene lost 1 base, with 10 bases spanning the gap. The CDR3 is made up of 13 amino acids. Germline V gene lookup returns CDR1 MNHEY and CDR2 SVGAGI. In nucleotides, the CDR3 is TGTGCCAGCAGGGTACGCGATTCCTACGAGCAGTACTTC. This encodes CASRVRDSYEQYF.

This chain connects TRBV19 to TRBJ1-6, with a weak D call TRBD1 (5 bases). The CDR3 has 17 residues. Germline V gene sequence: CDR1 LNHDA, CDR2 SQIVND (reference sequence). V was clipped by 6 bases and J by 4 bases, with 19 bases between them. Here the CDR3 DNA reads TGTGCCAGTAGCCCGGGGCAGGGAGGAGGATATAATTCACCCCTCCACTTT. Its translation: CASSPGQGGGYNSPLHF.

The V and J genes are TRBV11-2 and TRBJ2-7, with 7 bases matching TRBD1. The germline CDR1 and CDR2 sequences are SGHAT and FQNNGV. This CDR3 spans 14 amino acids. V gave up 4 bases and J gave up 6 bases; unmatched junction bases: 9. The CDR3 here is CASSSPGQRSEQYF. The CDR3 nucleotides are TGTGCCAGCAGCTCACCGGGACAGAGAAGCGAGCAGTACTTC.

This chain connects TRBV5-4 to TRBJ2-5, with D perhaps matching TRBD2 (6 bases). Germline lookup yields CDR1 SGHNT and CDR2 YYREEE (reference sequence). The V gene lost 0 bases and the J gene lost 6 bases, with 12 bases spanning the gap. The CDR3 runs to 14 residues. The DNA for the CDR3 is TGTGCCAGCAGCTTGGGGGCTAGCGCTAAGACCCAGTACTTC. Its translation is CASSLGASAKTQYF.

The chain recombines TRBV4-1 with TRBJ2-7, with 9 bases that match TRBD2. Trimming removed 3 bases from V and 3 bases from J; junction bases left unmatched: 6. Germline values: CDR1 MGHRA, CDR2 YSYEKL. CDR3 length equals 15 residues. CDR3 bases: TGCGCCAGCAGCCAGACGGGACTAGCAGTCTACGAGCAGTACTTC. Protein: CASSQTGLAVYEQYF.

This chain links TRBV4-1 with TRBJ2-5, with 9 positions matching TRBD2. Germline lookup yields CDR1 MGHRA and CDR2 YSYEKL. V shed 4 bases, J shed 7 bases, and the junction held 7 bases outside the gene matches. This CDR3 is 14 amino acids long. This CDR3 is CASSLSTSGGTQYF. The CDR3 region has the DNA TGCGCCAGCAGCCTCTCGACTAGCGGAGGGACCCAGTACTTC.

V usage is TRBV3-1 (or the pseudogene TRBV3-2) and J usage is TRBJ2-1, with 10 bases lining up with TRBD1. V was clipped by 5 bases and J by 7 bases; unmatched bases: 5. Germline assignment: CDR1 LGHDT and CDR2 YNNKEL (reference sequence). The CDR3 is 14 residues long. CDR3 in DNA: TGTGCCAGCAGCTCGGACAGGGGGAGGAATGAGCAGTTCTTC. This encodes CASSSDRGRNEQFF.

This rearrangement joins TRBV7-6 to TRBJ2-7; maybe TRBD1 (6 bases). The CDR3 spans 14 residues. CDR1 and CDR2 (germline): SGHVS, FNYEAQ. V dropped 1 base and J dropped 3 bases, with 10 bases sitting between them. The CDR3 nucleotides read TGTGCCAGCAGCTTAGGATCAGGGGACTACGAGCAGTACTTC. Amino acid sequence: CASSLGSGDYEQYF. Based on the CDR3 plus reference TRBV7-6 and TRBJ2-7, the full variable domain is GAGVSQSPRYKVTKRGQDVALRCDPISGHVSLYWYRQALGQGPEFLTYFNYEAQQDKSGLPNDRFSAERPEGSISTLTIQRTEQRDSAMYRCASSLGSGDYEQYFGPGTRLTVT.

V gene TRBV7-9 combines with J gene TRBJ2-3; a possible D gene is TRBD1 (6 bases). This CDR3 spans 16 amino acids. Trimming removed 6 bases at V and 0 bases at J, with 16 bases between. Looked up from germline, CDR1 is SEHNR and CDR2 is FQNEAQ (reference sequence). The CDR3 reads CASSPSRDTSTDTQYF. In DNA form, the CDR3 reads TGTGCCAGCAGTCCCAGCCGGGACACCAGCACAGATACGCAGTATTTT. Combining the CDR3 with reference TRBV7-9 and TRBJ2-3 gives the whole variable domain DTGVSQNPRHKITKRGQNVTFRCDPISEHNRLYWYRQTLGQGPEFLTYFQNEAQLEKSRLLSDRFSAERPKGSFSTLEIQRTEQGDSAMYLCASSPSRDTSTDTQYFGPGTRLTVL.